Presented here are 5 T cell receptor beta chains from one specimen sequenced in a study of T cell responses to AZD1222 COVID-19 vaccine. The method was immunoSEQ multiplex PCR; TCRdb's version includes in-frame clones alone and lacks a portion of them. The table lists more than 150,000 clones, around 87% of them singletons. The material was peripheral blood, obtained on day 0 of MenACWY control vaccination. These receptors came from an adult in good health.

CDR3 nucleotides: TGTGCCAGTAGTTCCCGGACAGGGGGCTCCTACAATGAGCAGTTCTTC. This gives the protein CASSSRTGGSYNEQFF. The chain couples TRBV19 to TRBJ2-1; 10 bases are a match to TRBD1. The J segment lost 0 bases and the V segment lost 5 bases, leaving 4 bases of the junction unmatched. There are 16 residues in the CDR3. From germline, CDR1 is LNHDA and CDR2 SQIVND (reference sequence). Combining the CDR3 with reference TRBV19 and TRBJ2-1 gives the whole variable domain DGGITQSPKYLFRKEGQNVTLSCEQNLNHDAMYWYRQDPGQGLRLIYYSQIVNDFQKGDIAEGYSVSREKKESFPLTVTSAQKNPTAFYLCASSSRTGGSYNEQFFGPGTRLTVL.

The rearrangement links TRBV28 to TRBJ2-7; 7 bases are a match to TRBD2. CDR3 length equals 16 residues. CDR1 and CDR2 (germline): MDHEN, SYDVKM. The junction had 16 bases not matched to a gene; V was cut back by 8 bases and J by 3 bases. The CDR3 spells CASAHGASGPDYEQYF. CDR3 bases: TGTGCCAGCGCCCACGGGGCTAGCGGACCGGACTACGAGCAGTACTTC. Supplemented by reference TRBV28 and TRBJ2-7, the full variable domain reads DVKVTQSSRYLVKRTGEKVFLECVQDMDHENMFWYRQDPGLGLRLIYFSYDVKMKEKGDIPEGYSVSREKKERFSLILESASTNQTSMYLCASAHGASGPDYEQYFGPGTRLTVT.

This clone was seen just once. The V gene is TRBV3-1 (or the pseudogene TRBV3-2), the J gene TRBJ1-1, with 7 bases aligning to TRBD1. Germline CDR1 and CDR2: LGHDT and YNNKEL (reference sequence). Losses at the gene ends were 6 bases for V and 1 base for J; bases not matched to a gene: 5. The CDR3 totals 14 residues. This CDR3 reads CASRGQATNTEAFF. CDR3 DNA: TGTGCCAGCAGAGGACAGGCAACGAACACTGAAGCTTTCTTT.

The chain combines TRBV28 with TRBJ1-4; TRBD1 aligns across 10 bases. With V trimmed by 7 bases and J by 7 bases, 9 bases remained unmatched. The CDR3 is 15 amino acids. From germline, CDR1 is MDHEN and CDR2 SYDVKM. As DNA, the CDR3 is TGTGCCAGCACCCCTTCGGGACAGGGGCTTGAAAAACTGTTTTTT. Translating gives CASTPSGQGLEKLFF.

The genes are TRBV7-8 and TRBJ2-1; 11 positions match TRBD2. V lost 4 bases to trimming and J lost 6 bases; unmatched junction nucleotides: 8. The CDR3 is 16 residues long. In germline, CDR1 is SGHVS, CDR2 FQNEAQ. CDR3 sequence reads: CASSYNPGTSGNEQFF. In DNA, the CDR3 is TGTGCCAGCAGCTACAACCCCGGGACTAGCGGCAATGAGCAGTTCTTC.